This TCR beta chain originates from a study of blood T cells in healthy people across ages. Study-wide results and caveats: The recorded TCR beta diversity per million T cells decreased in a roughly linear manner with age.

The CDR3 totals 16 residues. Germline V gene data show CDR1 as SGHTA and CDR2 as FQGNSA. A second PCR, run for roughly 6 to 11 cycles, used a sample-barcoded 5' primer plus a J-beta primer mix. From the 5' RACE reads, TCRdb called clonotypes with MiXCR, one entry per CDR3 protein. Counted here are hundreds of thousands of distinct CDR3 sequences, about 53% occurring once; the ten biggest clones make up approximately 37%. Notes on this clonotype: Its antigen is still unknown.

This TCR was recovered from a man between 60 and 75 years old in good health. The rearrangement links TRBV7-2 to TRBJ2-7; D is perhaps TRBD2 (6 bases). The J call may be faulty, since TRBJ2-5 better matches the DNA end. The sample taken for sequencing was blood. The CDR3 region has the DNA TGTGCCAGCAGCTTAAGCTTCGGGGGAGGAAGAGAGACCCAGTACTTC. As protein: CASSLSFGGGRETQYF.